The table lists the clone carrying this T cell receptor beta chain with a few counts. The antigen is unknown. These data come from a study of T cell repertoires in cytomegalovirus infection. Study context: In public TCR beta signatures, there were indications of both CMV infection and matching HLA type.

TCRdb recomputed calls from the reads with MiXCR, one row per CDR3 protein. Among about 460,000 distinct CDR3 sequences, approximately 10% were seen once, and the ten largest hold 10% to 13%. Study-wide results and caveats: Clonotype analysis showed dominance of the ex vivo response by HLA-C-restricted CMV-specific TCR beta clonotypes.

This CDR3 contains 16 residues. The germline V gene has CDR1 MNHNS and CDR2 SASEGT. With 0 bases clipped from V and 4 bases from J, the junction kept 3 bases outside the gene matches. Sample: PBMCs. This chain joins TRBV6-1 and TRBJ2-2; TRBD2 matches 9 bases. The TCR was taken from a human donor in good health (CMV status not recorded). Some clones in this sample may be carry-over from other donors' samples. In nucleotides, the CDR3 is TGTGCCAGCAGTGAAGCGCTAGCGGGGCTCACCGGGGAGCTGTTTTTT. Amino acid sequence: CASSEALAGLTGELFF.